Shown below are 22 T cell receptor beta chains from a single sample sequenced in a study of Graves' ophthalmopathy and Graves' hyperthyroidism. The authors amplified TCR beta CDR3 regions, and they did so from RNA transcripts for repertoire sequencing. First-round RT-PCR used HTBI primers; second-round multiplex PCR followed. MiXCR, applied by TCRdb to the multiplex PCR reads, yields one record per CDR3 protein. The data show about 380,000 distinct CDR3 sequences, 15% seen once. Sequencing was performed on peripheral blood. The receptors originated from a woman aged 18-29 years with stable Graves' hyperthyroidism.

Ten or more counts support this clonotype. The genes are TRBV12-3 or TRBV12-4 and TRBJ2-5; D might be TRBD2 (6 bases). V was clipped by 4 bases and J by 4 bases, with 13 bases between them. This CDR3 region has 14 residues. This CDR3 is CASSSLAGSETQYF. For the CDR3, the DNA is TGTGCCAGCAGTTCCTTGGCGGGGTCAGAGACCCAGTACTTC.

CDR3 loop: CASSLQGGYNSPLHF. In DNA form, the CDR3 reads TGTGCCAGCAGCCTACAGGGGGGATATAATTCACCCCTCCACTTT. The rearrangement links TRBV7-2 to TRBJ1-6; TRBD1 aligns across 8 bases. V was clipped by 5 bases and J by 4 bases; unmatched bases: 4. Germline-derived CDR1 and CDR2 are SGHTA and FQGNSA. The CDR3 spans 15 residues.

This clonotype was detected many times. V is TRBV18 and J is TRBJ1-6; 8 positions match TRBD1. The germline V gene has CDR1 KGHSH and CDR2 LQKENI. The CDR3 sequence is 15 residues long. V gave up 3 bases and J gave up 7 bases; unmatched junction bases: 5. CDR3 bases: TGTGCCAGCTCACCCCCCAACAGGGGGAATTCACCCCTCCACTTT. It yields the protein CASSPPNRGNSPLHF.

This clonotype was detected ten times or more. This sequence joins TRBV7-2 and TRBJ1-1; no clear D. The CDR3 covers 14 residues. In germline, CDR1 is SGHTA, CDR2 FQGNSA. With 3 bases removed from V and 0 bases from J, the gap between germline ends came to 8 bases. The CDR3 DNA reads TGTGCCAGCAGCTTTGGTATTATGAACACTGAAGCTTTCTTT. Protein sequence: CASSFGIMNTEAFF.

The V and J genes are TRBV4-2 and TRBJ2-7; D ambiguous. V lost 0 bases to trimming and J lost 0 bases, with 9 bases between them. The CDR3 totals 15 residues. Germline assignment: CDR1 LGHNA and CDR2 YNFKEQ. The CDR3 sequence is CASSQDAASSYEQYF. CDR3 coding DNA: TGTGCCAGCAGCCAAGACGCAGCCAGCTCCTACGAGCAGTACTTC.

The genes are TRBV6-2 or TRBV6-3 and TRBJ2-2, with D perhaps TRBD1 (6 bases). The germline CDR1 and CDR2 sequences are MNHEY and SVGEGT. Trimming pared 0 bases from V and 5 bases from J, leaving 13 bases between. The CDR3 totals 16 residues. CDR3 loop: CASSYSGHPGTGELFF. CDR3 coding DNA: TGTGCCAGCAGTTACTCGGGACACCCGGGGACCGGGGAGCTGTTTTTT.

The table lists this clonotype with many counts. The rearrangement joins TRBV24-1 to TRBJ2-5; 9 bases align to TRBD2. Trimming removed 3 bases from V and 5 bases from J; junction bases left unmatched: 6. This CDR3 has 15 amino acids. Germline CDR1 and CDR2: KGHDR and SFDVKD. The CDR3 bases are TGTGCCACCAGTGATAGGCGGGGGGGCGCGGAGACCCAGTACTTC. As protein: CATSDRRGGAETQYF.

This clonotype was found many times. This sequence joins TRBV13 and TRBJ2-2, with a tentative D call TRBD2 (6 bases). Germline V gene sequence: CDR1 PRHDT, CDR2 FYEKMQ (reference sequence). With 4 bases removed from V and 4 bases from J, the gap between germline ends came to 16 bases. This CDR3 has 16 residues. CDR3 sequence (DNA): TGTGCCAGCAGCTGGCAGGGCCTCGGGGGCACCGGGGAGCTGTTTTTT. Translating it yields CASSWQGLGGTGELFF.

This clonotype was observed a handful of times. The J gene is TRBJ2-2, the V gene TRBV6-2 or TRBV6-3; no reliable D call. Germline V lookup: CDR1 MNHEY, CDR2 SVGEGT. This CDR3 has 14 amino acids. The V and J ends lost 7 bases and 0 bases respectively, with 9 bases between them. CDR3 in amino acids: CASNRHANTGELFF. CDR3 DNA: TGTGCCAGCAACAGACACGCGAACACCGGGGAGCTGTTTTTT.

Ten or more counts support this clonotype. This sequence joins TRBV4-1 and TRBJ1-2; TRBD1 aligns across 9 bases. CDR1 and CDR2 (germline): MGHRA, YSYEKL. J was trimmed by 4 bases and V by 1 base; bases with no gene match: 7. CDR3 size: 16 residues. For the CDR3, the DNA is TGCGCCAGCAGCCAAGTACAGGGGGCCAGGGGCTATGGCTACACCTTC. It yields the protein CASSQVQGARGYGYTF.

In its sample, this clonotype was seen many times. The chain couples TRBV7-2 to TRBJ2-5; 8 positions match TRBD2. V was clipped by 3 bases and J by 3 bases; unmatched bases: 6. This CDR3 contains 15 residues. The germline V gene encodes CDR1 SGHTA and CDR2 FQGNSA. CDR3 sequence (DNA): TGTGCCAGCAGCTTCTCGGGAGGGAACAAAGAGACCCAGTACTTC. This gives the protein CASSFSGGNKETQYF.

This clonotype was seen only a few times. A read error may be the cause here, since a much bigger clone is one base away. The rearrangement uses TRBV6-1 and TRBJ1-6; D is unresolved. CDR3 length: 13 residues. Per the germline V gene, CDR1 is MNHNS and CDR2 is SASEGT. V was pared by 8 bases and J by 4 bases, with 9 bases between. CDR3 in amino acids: CASGGDYNSPLHF. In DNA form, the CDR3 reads TGTGCCAGCGGCGGGGATTATAATTCACCCCTCCACTTT.

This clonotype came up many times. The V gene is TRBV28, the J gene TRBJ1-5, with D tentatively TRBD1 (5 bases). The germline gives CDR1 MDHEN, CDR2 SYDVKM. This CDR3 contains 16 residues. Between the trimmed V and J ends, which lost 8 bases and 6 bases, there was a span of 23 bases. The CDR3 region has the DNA TGTGCCAGCGGACCCCCCGGAAAGGGGTTGGGTCAGCCCCAGCATTTT. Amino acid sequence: CASGPPGKGLGQPQHF.

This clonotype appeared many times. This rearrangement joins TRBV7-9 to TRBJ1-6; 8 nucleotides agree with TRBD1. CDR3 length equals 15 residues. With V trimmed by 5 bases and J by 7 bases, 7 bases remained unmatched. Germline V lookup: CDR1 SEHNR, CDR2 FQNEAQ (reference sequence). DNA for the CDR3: TGTGCCAGCAGCCCAAGACAGGGGAACAATTCACCCCTCCACTTT. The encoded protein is CASSPRQGNNSPLHF.

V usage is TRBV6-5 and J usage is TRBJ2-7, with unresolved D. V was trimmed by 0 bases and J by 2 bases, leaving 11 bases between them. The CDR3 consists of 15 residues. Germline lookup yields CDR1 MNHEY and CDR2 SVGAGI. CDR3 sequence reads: CASSYSTQSAYEQYF. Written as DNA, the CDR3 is TGTGCCAGCAGTTACTCGACTCAGTCGGCCTACGAGCAGTACTTC.

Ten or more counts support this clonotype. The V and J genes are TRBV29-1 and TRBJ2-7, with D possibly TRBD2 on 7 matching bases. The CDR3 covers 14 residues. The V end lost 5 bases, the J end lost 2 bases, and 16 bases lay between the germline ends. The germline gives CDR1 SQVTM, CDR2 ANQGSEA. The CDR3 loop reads CSVTRGGKPYEQYF. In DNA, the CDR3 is TGCAGCGTTACGAGGGGGGGGAAACCCTACGAGCAGTACTTC.

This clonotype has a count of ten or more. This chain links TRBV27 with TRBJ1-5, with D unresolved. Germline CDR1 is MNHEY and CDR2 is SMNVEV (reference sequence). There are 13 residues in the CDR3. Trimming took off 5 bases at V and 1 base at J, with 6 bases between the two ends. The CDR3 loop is CASSLFSNQPQHF. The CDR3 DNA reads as TGTGCCAGCAGTCTTTTCAGCAATCAGCCCCAGCATTTT.

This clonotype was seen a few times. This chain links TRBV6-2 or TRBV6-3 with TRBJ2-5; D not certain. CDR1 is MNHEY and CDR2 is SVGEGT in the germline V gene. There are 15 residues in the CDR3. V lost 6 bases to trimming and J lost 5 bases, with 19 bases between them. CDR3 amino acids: CASRRRHRLVETQYF. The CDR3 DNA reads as TGTGCCAGCAGGCGAAGACATAGGTTAGTCGAGACCCAGTACTTC.

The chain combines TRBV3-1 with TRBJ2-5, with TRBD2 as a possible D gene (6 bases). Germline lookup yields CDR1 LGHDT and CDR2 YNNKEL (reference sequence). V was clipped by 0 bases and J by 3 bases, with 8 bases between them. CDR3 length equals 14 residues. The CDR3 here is CASSQEPGEETQYF. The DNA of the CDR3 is TGTGCCAGCAGCCAAGAACCGGGGGAAGAGACCCAGTACTTC.

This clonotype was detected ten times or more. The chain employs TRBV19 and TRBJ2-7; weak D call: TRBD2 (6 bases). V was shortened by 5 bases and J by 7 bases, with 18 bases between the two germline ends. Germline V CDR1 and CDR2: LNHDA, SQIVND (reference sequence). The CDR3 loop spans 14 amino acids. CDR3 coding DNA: TGTGCCAGTAGTCAGACCCGACTAGTCGCAGAGCAGTACTTC. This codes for CASSQTRLVAEQYF.

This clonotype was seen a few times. Here the CDR3 DNA reads TGTGCCAGCAGCTTACCCTACCTACTTTCGAACACCGGGGAGCTGTTTTTT. This encodes CASSLPYLLSNTGELFF. The chain recombines TRBV13 with TRBJ2-2; D not certain. Trimming took off 2 bases at V and 0 bases at J, with 13 bases between the two ends. The germline gives CDR1 PRHDT, CDR2 FYEKMQ (reference sequence). The CDR3 is made up of 17 amino acids. The whole variable domain, remainder taken from reference TRBV13 and TRBJ2-2, is AAGVIQSPRHLIKEKRETATLKCYPIPRHDTVYWYQQGPGQDPQFLISFYEKMQSDKGSIPDRFSAQQFSDYHSELNMSSLELGDSALYFCASSLPYLLSNTGELFFGEGSRLTVL.

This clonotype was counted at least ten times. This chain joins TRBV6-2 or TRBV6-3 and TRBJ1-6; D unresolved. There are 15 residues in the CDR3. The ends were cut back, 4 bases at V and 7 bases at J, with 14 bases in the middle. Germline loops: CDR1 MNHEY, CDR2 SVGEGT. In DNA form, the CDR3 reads TGTGCCAGCAGTTTCCCCGCTGAAGGCAATTCACCCCTCCACTTT. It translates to CASSFPAEGNSPLHF.